This T cell receptor beta chain was documented in a study of blood T cell repertoires in COVID-19. Study-wide context: PBMCs, B-cell-depleted T cells, or T cells provided the cDNA or gDNA that made up the material.

Trimming pared 3 bases from V and 8 bases from J, leaving 14 bases between. The CDR3 is made up of 14 amino acids. CDR1 is MNHEY, CDR2 SVGAGI, per germline. Produced via immunoSEQ multiplex PCR; TCRdb's table is partial and in-frame only. The sample contains 87,000 or so clones, approximately 89% of which appear only once. The source material was peripheral blood. The rearrangement links TRBV6-5 to TRBJ2-1; D gene unclear. The receptor comes from a human donor with acute or convalescent COVID-19. The donor label of this sample is uncertain. The CDR3: CASSYEARYDEQFF. The CDR3 region has the DNA TGTGCCAGCAGTTATGAGGCTAGATACGATGAGCAGTTCTTC.